These 21 T cell receptor beta chains came from one sample sequenced in a study of blood T cells in healthy people across ages. Primers used in a second PCR of about 7 to 12 cycles were a sample-barcoded 5' primer and a J-beta primer mix. TCRdb re-called the 5' RACE reads through MiXCR, storing one row per CDR3 protein. The sample yields over a million distinct CDR3 sequences, 20% to 25% seen once. This sample was shared with a second study, whose subject was T cells of mothers and their children.

Sequencing was done on a sample of blood. The receptor source for this set is a girl aged 2-10 years in good health.

V is TRBV4-3 and J is TRBJ1-2; D is uncertain. This CDR3 has 15 residues. The germline V gene has CDR1 LGHNA and CDR2 YSLEER. V was pared by 0 bases and J by 4 bases, with 12 bases between. CDR3 sequence reads: CASSQDRQDLYGYTF. The CDR3 region has the DNA TGCGCCAGCAGCCAAGATCGTCAAGATCTCTATGGCTACACCTTC.

This clonotype has more than one count but fewer than ten. This chain links TRBV27 with TRBJ2-5; 8 bases align to TRBD2. V lost 0 bases, J lost 5 bases, and 8 bases stayed unmatched. Germline values: CDR1 MNHEY, CDR2 SMNVEV (reference sequence). The CDR3 loop spans 16 amino acids. CDR3 residues: CASSLSGGGSGETQYF. The DNA for the CDR3 is TGTGCCAGCAGTTTATCGGGCGGGGGGTCCGGGGAGACCCAGTACTTC.

For this clonotype: A read error may produce the germline difference seen at one junction end. CDR3 loop: CASSFGEAAGNTIYF. In nucleotides, the CDR3 is TGTGCCAGCAGTTTTGGAGAGGCTGCTGGGAACACCATATATTTT. The V gene is TRBV13, the J gene TRBJ1-3; D is unresolved. The CDR3 covers 15 residues. Germline V gene sequence: CDR1 PRHDT, CDR2 FYEKMQ (reference sequence).

The table lists this clonotype with many counts. The J gene is TRBJ1-2, the V gene TRBV4-3; D may be TRBD1 (5 bases). CDR1 LGHNA and CDR2 YSLEER come from the germline V gene. V was clipped by 0 bases and J by 4 bases, with 15 bases between them. The CDR3 has 16 residues. For the CDR3, the DNA is TGCGCCAGCAGCCAAGATTCACGGGGGTCGGCCTATGGCTACACCTTC. It codes for CASSQDSRGSAYGYTF.

V and J are TRBV6-1 and TRBJ2-1, with 8 bases fitting TRBD2. The CDR3 has 16 amino acids. The germline V gene has CDR1 MNHNS and CDR2 SASEGT. The V and J ends lost 7 bases and 5 bases, in that order; junction bases with no gene match: 13. CDR3 sequence: CASKIAQLAANNEQFF. The CDR3 DNA sequence: TGTGCCAGCAAAATCGCCCAACTAGCGGCAAACAATGAGCAGTTCTTC.

A single count supports this clonotype. V usage is TRBV9 and J usage is TRBJ1-5; 9 bases map to TRBD1. V shed 4 bases, J shed 5 bases, and the junction held 4 bases outside the gene matches. CDR1 and CDR2 (germline): SGDLS, YYNGEE. This CDR3 has 14 residues. CDR3 DNA sequence: TGTGCCAGCAGCACGACAGGGGGTGATCAGCCCCAGCATTTT. Translating gives CASSTTGGDQPQHF.

The V gene is TRBV20-1, the J gene TRBJ2-2; D remains ambiguous. The CDR3 runs 13 residues. The V end was cut by 5 bases, the J end by 1 base, with 8 bases between. From germline, CDR1 is DFQATT and CDR2 SNEGSKA (reference sequence). The CDR3 reads CSAPSQNTGELFF. Here the CDR3 DNA reads TGCAGTGCTCCCTCACAGAACACCGGGGAGCTGTTTTTT.

In this sample, this clonotype turned up a few times. The chain has TRBV7-9 and TRBJ2-1; 9 bases agree with TRBD1. From germline, CDR1 is SEHNR and CDR2 FQNEAQ (reference sequence). The CDR3 length is 15 residues. V lost 8 bases and J lost 4; bases outside the gene matches: 9. This CDR3 is CASGGTGQGYNEQFF. The CDR3 bases are TGTGCCAGCGGGGGTACTGGACAGGGGTACAATGAGCAGTTCTTC.

This sequence joins TRBV7-2 and TRBJ2-2; possibly TRBD2 for D (6 bases). Per the germline V gene, CDR1 is SGHTA and CDR2 is FQGNSA. The CDR3 spans 18 residues. Trimming stripped 2 bases from V and 3 bases from J, with 19 bases between. The CDR3 is CASSLSVGGWSDTGELFF. DNA for the CDR3: TGTGCCAGCAGCTTATCGGTCGGGGGATGGTCGGACACCGGGGAGCTGTTTTTT.

The chain is built from TRBV9 and TRBJ2-1; 7 bases align to TRBD2. Losses at the gene ends were 3 bases for V and 3 bases for J; bases not matched to a gene: 6. Germline loops: CDR1 SGDLS, CDR2 YYNGEE. This CDR3 comprises 15 residues. In nucleotides, the CDR3 is TGTGCCAGCAGCGCGGGACTAACCTTCTACAATGAGCAGTTCTTC. This gives the protein CASSAGLTFYNEQFF.

The CDR3 coding sequence is TGTGCCAGCAGCTCCGGGGGACAGCCTAATGAAAAACTGTTTTTT. Amino acid sequence: CASSSGGQPNEKLFF. V gene TRBV9 combines with J gene TRBJ1-4; TRBD1 aligns across 7 bases. The V segment lost 4 bases and the J segment 3 bases; nucleotides outside the gene matches: 6. The CDR3 sequence is 15 residues long. CDR1 and CDR2 from the germline V gene are SGDLS and YYNGEE.

This clonotype was seen only a few times. The V call is TRBV15, the J call TRBJ2-7; 9 bases match TRBD1. The CDR3 consists of 18 residues. CDR1 and CDR2 (germline): LNHNV, YYDKDF (reference sequence). J gave up 0 bases and V 5 bases, and 14 bases lay outside the gene matches. The chain's CDR3 is CATSLTGGNFKSSYEQYF. CDR3 DNA: TGTGCCACCAGCCTCACAGGGGGCAACTTTAAGTCCTCCTACGAGCAGTACTTC. The variable domain in full, completed from reference TRBV15 and TRBJ2-7, reads DAMVIQNPRYQVTQFGKPVTLSCSQTLNHNVMYWYQQKSSQAPKLLFHYYDKDFNNEADTPDNFQSRRPNTSFCFLDIRSPGLGDTAMYLCATSLTGGNFKSSYEQYFGPGTRLTVT.

V is TRBV12-3 or TRBV12-4 and J is TRBJ2-3, with D uncertain. The length of the CDR3 is 12 residues. Trimming removed 5 bases at V and 5 bases at J, with 8 bases between. CDR3 nucleotides: TGTGCCAGCAGTATCTTCGTAGATACGCAGTATTTT. It is translated as CASSIFVDTQYF.

This clonotype was recorded a few times. The V and J genes are TRBV28 and TRBJ1-5; 7 bases are a match to TRBD1. CDR1 and CDR2 (germline): MDHEN, SYDVKM. This CDR3 has 16 amino acids. V lost 1 base, J lost 2 bases, and 5 bases stayed unmatched. In nucleotides, the CDR3 is TGTGCCAGCAGTTTATTTCGACAGGGCGGCAATCAGCCCCAGCATTTT. Residues: CASSLFRQGGNQPQHF.

This clonotype appeared once. V usage is TRBV6-6 and J usage is TRBJ1-5; TRBD1 matches at 9 bases. CDR3 length: 16 residues. CDR1 MNHNY and CDR2 SVGAGI come from the germline V gene (reference sequence). V shed 5 bases, J shed 5 bases, and the junction held 10 bases outside the gene matches. The DNA of the CDR3 is TGTGCCAGCAGTAACCCGGACAGGGGAGGGGATCAGCCCCAGCATTTT. This codes for CASSNPDRGGDQPQHF.

The chain joins TRBV12-3 or TRBV12-4 to TRBJ2-5; a possible D gene is TRBD1 (6 bases). CDR3 size: 13 residues. Trimming removed 5 bases from V and 5 bases from J, with 12 bases in between. In DNA, the CDR3 is TGTGCCAGCAGTCTGGACAGCCCGGAGACCCAGTACTTC. Protein sequence: CASSLDSPETQYF.

This clonotype has a handful of counts. The V gene is TRBV20-1, the J gene TRBJ2-2; 7 bases line up with TRBD1. CDR1 and CDR2 from the germline V gene are DFQATT and SNEGSKA (reference sequence). With V trimmed by 3 bases and J by 3 bases, 13 bases remained unmatched. The CDR3 spans 17 residues. The CDR3 region is CSARARTGGEYTGELFF. The CDR3 DNA reads as TGCAGTGCTAGGGCAAGGACAGGCGGCGAGTACACCGGGGAGCTGTTTTTT.

The chain is built from TRBV4-1 and TRBJ2-1, with 8 bases aligning to TRBD2. Unmatched junction bases numbered 8, after V lost 1 base and J lost 9 bases. CDR3 length equals 15 residues. CDR1 MGHRA and CDR2 YSYEKL come from the germline V gene. In nucleotides, the CDR3 is TGCGCCAGCAGCCAAGGGGGACTAGGAGGGGGTGAGCAGTTCTTC. Translating gives CASSQGGLGGGEQFF.

The chain links TRBV12-3 or TRBV12-4 to TRBJ1-2; TRBD1 is a possible D gene (6 bases). Trimming took off 6 bases at V and 7 bases at J, with 15 bases between the two ends. This CDR3 is built from 13 residues. The CDR3 coding sequence is TGTGCCAGCAGCATCGAGGGACATCCTGGCTACACCTTC. It encodes CASSIEGHPGYTF.

This clonotype was detected a few times. The chain carries TRBV5-4 and TRBJ2-5, with D uncertain. Germline loops: CDR1 SGHNT, CDR2 YYREEE (reference sequence). The CDR3 runs 15 residues. Trimming pared 4 bases from V and 1 base from J, leaving 14 bases between. The chain's CDR3 is CASSQAVGSQETQYF. For the CDR3, the DNA is TGTGCCAGCAGCCAGGCAGTAGGAAGCCAAGAGACCCAGTACTTC.

This clonotype was seen a handful of times. The rearrangement links TRBV24-1 to TRBJ2-7; TRBD1 matches 10 bases. The CDR3 is 14 amino acids. Germline CDR1 is KGHDR and CDR2 is SFDVKD. V dropped 3 bases and J dropped 7; count of bases not matched to a gene: 5. The DNA for the CDR3 is TGTGCCACCAGTGATCCGGACAGGGGGGGGGAGCAGTACTTC. This translates into CATSDPDRGGEQYF.